The entry below describes one T cell receptor (beta chain). The entry originates in a study of blood T cell repertoires in COVID-19. Method: immunoSEQ multiplex PCR; TCRdb's copy keeps in-frame clones and lacks some. The sample has approximately 350,000 clones, about 89% seen once. The CDR3 length is 13 residues. The germline gives CDR1 MGHDK, CDR2 SYGVNS. V was shortened by 3 bases and J by 3 bases, with 3 bases between the two germline ends. The sequencing input was peripheral blood. This chain uses TRBV25-1 with TRBJ1-6; D ambiguous. The clonotype was recovered from a man aged 40-49 years with acute or convalescent COVID-19. CDR3 sequence: CASSDSYNSPLHF. CDR3 nucleotides: TGTGCCAGCAGTGACAGCTATAATTCACCCCTCCACTTT.